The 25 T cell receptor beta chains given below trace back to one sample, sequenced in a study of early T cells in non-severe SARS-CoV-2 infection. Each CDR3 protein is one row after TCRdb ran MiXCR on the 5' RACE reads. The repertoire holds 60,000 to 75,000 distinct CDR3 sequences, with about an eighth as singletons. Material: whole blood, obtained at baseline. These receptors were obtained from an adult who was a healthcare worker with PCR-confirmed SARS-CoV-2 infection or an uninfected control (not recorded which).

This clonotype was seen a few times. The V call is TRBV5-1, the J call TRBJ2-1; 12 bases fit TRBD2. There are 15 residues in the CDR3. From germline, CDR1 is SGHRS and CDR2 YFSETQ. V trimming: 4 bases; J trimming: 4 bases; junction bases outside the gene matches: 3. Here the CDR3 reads CASSAGLAGYNEQFF. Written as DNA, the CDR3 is TGCGCCAGCAGCGCCGGACTAGCGGGGTACAATGAGCAGTTCTTC. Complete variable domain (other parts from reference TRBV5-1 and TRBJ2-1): KAGVTQTPRYLIKTRGQQVTLSCSPISGHRSVSWYQQTPGQGLQFLFEYFSETQRNKGNFPGRFSGRQFSNSRSEMNVSTLELGDSALYLCASSAGLAGYNEQFFGPGTRLTVL.

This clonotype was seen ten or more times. For the CDR3, the DNA is TGTGCCAGCAGCTTAGTTGCAGGGGATCATGGCTACACCTTC. Its protein is CASSLVAGDHGYTF. The chain joins TRBV7-9 to TRBJ1-2; D perhaps matches TRBD1 (6 bases). This CDR3 spans 14 amino acids. Germline assignment: CDR1 SEHNR and CDR2 FQNEAQ (reference sequence). V lost 1 base and J lost 6, with 12 bases in between. Variable domain in full (rest from reference TRBV7-9 and TRBJ1-2): DTGVSQNPRHKITKRGQNVTFRCDPISEHNRLYWYRQTLGQGPEFLTYFQNEAQLEKSRLLSDRFSAERPKGSFSTLEIQRTEQGDSAMYLCASSLVAGDHGYTFGSGTRLTVV.

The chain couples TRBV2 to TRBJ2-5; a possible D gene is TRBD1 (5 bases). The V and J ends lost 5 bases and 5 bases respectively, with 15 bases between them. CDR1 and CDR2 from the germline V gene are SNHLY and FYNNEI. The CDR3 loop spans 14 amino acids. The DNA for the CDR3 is TGTGCCAGCAGTCCCGGCAGGGTCGGGGAGACCCAGTACTTC. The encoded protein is CASSPGRVGETQYF.

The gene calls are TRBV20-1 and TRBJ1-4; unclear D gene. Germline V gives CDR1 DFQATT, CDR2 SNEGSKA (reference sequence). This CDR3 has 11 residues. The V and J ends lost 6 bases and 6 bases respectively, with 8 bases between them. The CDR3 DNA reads TGCAGTGCCCTAAGCGATGAAAAACTGTTTTTT. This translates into CSALSDEKLFF.

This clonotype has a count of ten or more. CDR3 bases: TGTGCCAGCAGTTTATGGAAGGATCAGCCCCAGCATTTT. It yields the protein CASSLWKDQPQHF. The chain uses TRBV28 and TRBJ1-5; D gene ambiguous. Germline lookup yields CDR1 MDHEN and CDR2 SYDVKM. V lost 0 bases and J lost 5, with 5 bases in between. The CDR3 sequence is 13 residues long.

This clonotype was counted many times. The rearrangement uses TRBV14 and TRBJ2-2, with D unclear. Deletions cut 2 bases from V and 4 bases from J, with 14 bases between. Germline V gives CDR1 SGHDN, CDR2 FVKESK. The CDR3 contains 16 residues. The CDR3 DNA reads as TGTGCCAGCAGCCAACGCCAGGCGATGATCACCGGGGAGCTGTTTTTT. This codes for CASSQRQAMITGELFF.

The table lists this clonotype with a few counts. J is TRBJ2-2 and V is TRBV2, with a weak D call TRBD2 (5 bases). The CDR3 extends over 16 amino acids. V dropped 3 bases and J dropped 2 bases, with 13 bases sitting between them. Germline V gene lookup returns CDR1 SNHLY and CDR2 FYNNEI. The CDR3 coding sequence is TGTGCCAGCAGTGACCGGCGGGTCTTCAACACCGGGGAGCTGTTTTTT. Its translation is CASSDRRVFNTGELFF.

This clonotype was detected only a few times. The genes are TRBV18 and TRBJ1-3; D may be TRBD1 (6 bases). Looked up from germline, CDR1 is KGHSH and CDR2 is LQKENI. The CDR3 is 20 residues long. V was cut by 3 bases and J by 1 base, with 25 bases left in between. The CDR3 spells CASSPLTGILAPSSGNTIYF. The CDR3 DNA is TGTGCCAGCTCACCGCTAACAGGGATCCTCGCCCCTTCTTCTGGAAACACCATATATTTT.

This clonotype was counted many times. The CDR3 reads CASSFGTGVEQYF. The CDR3 DNA reads TGTGCCAGCAGTTTTGGGACAGGGGTCGAGCAGTACTTC. V gene TRBV27 combines with J gene TRBJ2-7; 10 positions match TRBD1. Germline values: CDR1 MNHEY, CDR2 SMNVEV (reference sequence). V dropped 3 bases and J dropped 6; count of bases not matched to a gene: 2. This CDR3 has 13 amino acids.

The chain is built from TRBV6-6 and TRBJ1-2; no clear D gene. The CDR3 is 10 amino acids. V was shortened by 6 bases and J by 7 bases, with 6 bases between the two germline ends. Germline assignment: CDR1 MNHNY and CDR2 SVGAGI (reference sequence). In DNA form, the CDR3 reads TGTGCCAGCAGAAAAGGTGGCTACACCTTC. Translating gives CASRKGGYTF.

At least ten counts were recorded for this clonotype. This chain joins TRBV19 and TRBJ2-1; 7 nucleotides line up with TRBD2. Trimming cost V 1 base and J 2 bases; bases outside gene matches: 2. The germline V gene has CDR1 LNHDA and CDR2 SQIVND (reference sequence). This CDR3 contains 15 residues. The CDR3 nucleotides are TGTGCCAGTAGTATAGTGGGAGGGCCCTACAATGAGCAGTTCTTC. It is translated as CASSIVGGPYNEQFF.

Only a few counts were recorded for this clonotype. In DNA, the CDR3 is TGTGCCACTGCAGGGGTGGTCCCAGATACGCAGTATTTT. This encodes CATAGVVPDTQYF. This chain joins TRBV7-2 and TRBJ2-3; D may be TRBD1 (6 bases). V was trimmed by 10 bases and J by 4 bases, leaving 15 bases between them. Germline CDR1 is SGHTA and CDR2 is FQGNSA. The CDR3 runs to 13 residues. Filled out from reference TRBV7-2 and TRBJ2-3, the complete variable domain reads GAGVSQSPSNKVTEKGKDVELRCDPISGHTALYWYRQSLGQGLEFLIYFQGNSAPDKSGLPSDRFSAERTGGSVSTLTIQRTQQEDSAVYLCATAGVVPDTQYFGPGTRLTVL.

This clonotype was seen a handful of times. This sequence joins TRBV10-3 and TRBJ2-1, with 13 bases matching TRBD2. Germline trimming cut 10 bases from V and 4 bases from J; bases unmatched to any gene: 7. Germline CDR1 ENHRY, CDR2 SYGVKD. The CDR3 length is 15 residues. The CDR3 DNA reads TGTGCCAGCGGGACTAGCGGGACAGGATACAATGAGCAGTTCTTC. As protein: CASGTSGTGYNEQFF.

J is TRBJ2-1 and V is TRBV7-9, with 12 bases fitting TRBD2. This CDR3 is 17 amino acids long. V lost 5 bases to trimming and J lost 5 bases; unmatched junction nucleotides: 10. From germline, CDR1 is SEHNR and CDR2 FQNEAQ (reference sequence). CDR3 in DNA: TGTGCCAGCAGCCGAGGAGGACTAGCGGGGACGCACAATGAGCAGTTCTTC. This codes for CASSRGGLAGTHNEQFF.

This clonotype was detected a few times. The CDR3, as DNA: TGCGCCAGCAGTGAGGCGGGCTCTGGAAACACCATATATTTT. It codes for CASSEAGSGNTIYF. The chain is built from TRBV10-2 and TRBJ1-3; no firm D call. Trimming shortened V by 2 bases and J by 0 bases, and 5 bases separated the two germline ends. The CDR3 length is 14 residues. Germline V gene data show CDR1 as WSHSY and CDR2 as SAAADI.

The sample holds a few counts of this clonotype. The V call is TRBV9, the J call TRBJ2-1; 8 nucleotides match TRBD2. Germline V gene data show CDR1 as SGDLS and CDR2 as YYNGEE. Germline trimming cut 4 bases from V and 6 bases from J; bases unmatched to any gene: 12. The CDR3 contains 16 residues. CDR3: CASSLRARGAPNEQFF. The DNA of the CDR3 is TGTGCCAGCAGCCTCCGTGCGCGGGGGGCCCCCAATGAGCAGTTCTTC.

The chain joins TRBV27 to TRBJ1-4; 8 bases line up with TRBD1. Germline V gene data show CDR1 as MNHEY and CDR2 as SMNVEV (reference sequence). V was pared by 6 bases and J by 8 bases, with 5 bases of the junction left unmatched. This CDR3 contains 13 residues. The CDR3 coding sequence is TGTGCCAGCAGAGACAGGGGATCGGAAAAACTGTTTTTT. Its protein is CASRDRGSEKLFF.

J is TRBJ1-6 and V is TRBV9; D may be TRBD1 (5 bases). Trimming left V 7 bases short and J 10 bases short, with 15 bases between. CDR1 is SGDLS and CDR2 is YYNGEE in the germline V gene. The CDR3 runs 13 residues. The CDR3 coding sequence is TGTGCCAGCGGGCGATCGGGGGACTCACCCCTCCACTTT. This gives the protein CASGRSGDSPLHF. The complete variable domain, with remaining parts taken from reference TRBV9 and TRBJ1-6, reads DSGVTQTPKHLITATGQRVTLRCSPRSGDLSVYWYQQSLDQGLQFLIQYYNGEERAKGNILERFSAQQFPDLHSELNLSSLELGDSALYFCASGRSGDSPLHFGNGTRLTVT.

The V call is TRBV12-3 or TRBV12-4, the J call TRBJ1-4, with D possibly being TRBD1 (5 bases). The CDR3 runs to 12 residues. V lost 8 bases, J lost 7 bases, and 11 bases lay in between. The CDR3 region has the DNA TGTGCCAGCGGGGGGTATCTTGAAAAACTGTTTTTT. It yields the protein CASGGYLEKLFF.

The CDR3 DNA reads as TGTGCCATCAGTGAGAAAAGGGGAGCGGGCGGCTACACCTTC. This translates into CAISEKRGAGGYTF. The V and J genes are TRBV10-3 and TRBJ1-2; tentative D call: TRBD1 (5 bases). V lost 2 bases, J lost 8 bases, and 15 bases lay in between. This CDR3 region has 14 residues. Germline CDR1 ENHRY, CDR2 SYGVKD.

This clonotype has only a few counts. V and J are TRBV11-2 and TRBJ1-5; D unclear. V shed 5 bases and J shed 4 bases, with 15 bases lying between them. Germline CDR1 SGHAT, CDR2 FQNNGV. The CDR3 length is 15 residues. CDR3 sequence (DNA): TGTGCCAGCAGCGAGATTACCGGGAGGAATCAGCCCCAGCATTTT. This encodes CASSEITGRNQPQHF.

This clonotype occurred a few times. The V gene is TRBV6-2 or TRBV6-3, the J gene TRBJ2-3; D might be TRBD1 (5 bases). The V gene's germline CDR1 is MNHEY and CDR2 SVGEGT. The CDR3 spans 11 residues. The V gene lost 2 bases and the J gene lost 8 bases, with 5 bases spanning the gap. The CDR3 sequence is CASSYQGTQYF. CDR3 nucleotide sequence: TGTGCCAGCAGTTACCAGGGTACGCAGTATTTT.

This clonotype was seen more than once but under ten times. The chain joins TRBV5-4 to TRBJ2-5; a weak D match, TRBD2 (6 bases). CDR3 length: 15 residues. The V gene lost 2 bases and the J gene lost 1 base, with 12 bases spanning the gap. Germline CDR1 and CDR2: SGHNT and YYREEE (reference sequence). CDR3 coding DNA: TGTGCCAGCAGCTTCAGGGAGGAGGGCCAAGAGACCCAGTACTTC. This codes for CASSFREEGQETQYF.

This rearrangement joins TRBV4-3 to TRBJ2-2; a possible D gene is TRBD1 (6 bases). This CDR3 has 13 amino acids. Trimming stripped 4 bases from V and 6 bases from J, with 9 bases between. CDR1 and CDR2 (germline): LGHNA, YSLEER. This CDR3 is CASSRTVSGELFF. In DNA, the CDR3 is TGCGCCAGCAGCCGGACAGTGTCCGGGGAGCTGTTTTTT.

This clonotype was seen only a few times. The CDR3 is CASSLGPMGNTIYF. Here the CDR3 DNA reads TGCGCCAGCAGCCTAGGGCCTATGGGAAACACCATATATTTT. This chain links TRBV5-1 with TRBJ1-3, with no clear D. V lost 4 bases and J 4 bases, leaving 12 bases between the germline ends. CDR1 SGHRS and CDR2 YFSETQ come from the germline V gene. The CDR3 has 14 amino acids.